Listed below are T cell receptor beta chains from one sample, sequenced in a study of cytomegalovirus exposure and HLA in healthy donors. Using immunoSEQ multiplex PCR, the repertoire was profiled, and TCRdb retains in-frame clones only, with some absent. Of a few hundred thousand clones listed, 85% to 90% are singletons. Sequencing was done on a sample of PBMCs. These receptors all stem from a woman younger than 35 in good health and CMV-seronegative. CDR3s include the opening cysteine and the closing phenylalanine or tryptophan. A D gene is named only where the DNA matches it firmly. The size field is filled for only some rows; it gives once, few, many or a size class.

NA	TRBJ1-5	TRBV27	TRBD1	CASSPQGAGQPQHF
NA	TRBJ1-1	TRBV4-2	TRBD1	CASSQTWTGVTEAFF
NA	TRBJ1-1	TRBV7-9	TRBD1	CASSQGTGAEAFF
NA	TRBJ2-5	TRBV29-1	TRBD2	CSVGIAGRETQYF
NA	TRBJ1-1	TRBV7-6	NA	CASSSVMNTEAFF
NA	TRBJ1-1	TRBV7-9	TRBD1	CASSLSFGSGTVNTEAFF
NA	NA	TRBV7-2	NA	CASSLGWASAYEQYF
NA	TRBJ1-1	TRBV6-1	NA	CASSESGRTEAFF
NA	TRBJ1-1	TRBV7-9	NA	CSSSPHAGMF
NA	TRBJ2-7	TRBV18	TRBD2	CASSPGTSGYEQYF
NA	TRBJ1-5	TRBV6-4	NA	CASSPFYSNQPQHF
NA	TRBJ1-1	TRBV29-1	NA	CSVVPGSFFSEAFF
NA	TRBJ2-2	TRBV6-5	NA	CASSYLPAGAAGELFF
NA	TRBJ2-7	TRBV5-1	NA	CASSQTRNEQYF
once	TRBJ2-1	TRBV4-3	NA	CASSQARGKSSYNEQFF
once	TRBJ2-7	TRBV6-5	TRBD1	CASGDSGKQYF
NA	TRBJ2-1	TRBV7-9	NA	CASSLSSSSSYNEQFF
NA	TRBJ2-7	TRBV30	NA	CAWSALGVEQYF
once	TRBJ2-1	TRBV11-3	TRBD2	CASSSETSGRGEQFF
NA	TRBJ1-2	TRBV5-1	NA	CASSLVGSLGYGYTF
few	TRBJ1-1	TRBV10-3	TRBD1	CASSSGQPNTEAFF
NA	TRBJ2-1	TRBV5-1	TRBD2	CASSVLAGANEQFF
few	TRBJ2-3	TRBV4-3	TRBD1	CASSQNPPGQGADTQYF
NA	TRBJ2-6	TRBV6-5	NA	CASRMGGSGANVLTF
NA	TRBJ2-3	TRBV18	TRBD2	CASSPTSGSPQSTDTQYF
NA	TRBJ2-1	TRBV29-1	TRBD2	CRGTSGDNEQFF
NA	TRBJ2-2	TRBV5-6	NA	CASSLYNPGELFF
once	TRBJ1-1	TRBV5-1	NA	CASSLTMREAFF
NA	TRBJ2-1	TRBV10-1	NA	CASSGGSPYNEQFF
NA	TRBJ1-2	TRBV7-9	NA	CASSLEARRYTF
few	TRBJ1-1	TRBV6-1	NA	CASRHRQRNTEAFF
NA	TRBJ1-6	TRBV6-6	NA	CASSYSNRFNSPLHF
NA	TRBJ1-2	TRBV7-9	NA	CASSLSSRGVGYTF
few	TRBJ2-1	TRBV4-3	TRBD2	CASSRKLAGGNEQFF
NA	TRBJ2-2	TRBV7-9	TRBD1	CAQDRGGSGELFF
few	TRBJ1-6	TRBV7-2	NA	CASSGGGSYNSPLHF
NA	TRBJ2-7	TRBV5-4	NA	CASSLSAGSTGSYEQYF
NA	TRBJ1-5	TRBV7-8	TRBD1	CASSLALTGGRQPQHF
NA	TRBJ2-7	TRBV10-3	TRBD1	CAISERQGESYEQYF
NA	TRBJ2-1	TRBV5-1	NA	CASTGSYNEQFF
NA	TRBJ1-4	TRBV7-2	NA	CASSSRGTATNEKLFF
once	TRBJ2-5	TRBV5-5	NA	CASSWSRRQETQYF
few	TRBJ1-4	TRBV6-5	TRBD1	CASSYSYRGKSEKLFF
NA	TRBJ1-6	TRBV4-3	NA	CASSQDSDSPLHF
NA	TRBJ2-1	TRBV5-1	TRBD1	CASSSDRRPNEQFF
NA	TRBJ1-1	TRBV6-6	TRBD1	CAGADRMNTEAFF
NA	TRBJ2-1	TRBV27	TRBD2	CASSYSGRLDEQFF
NA	TRBJ1-1	TRBV20-1	NA	CSAAKRTEAFF
NA	TRBJ2-7	TRBV5-1	TRBD2	CASSSGLAGGEGEQYF
NA	TRBJ1-2	TRBV29-1	TRBD1	CSVGDRGKGYTF
NA	TRBJ2-1	TRBV5-4	TRBD2	CASSLGGSNNEQFF
NA	NA	TRBV12-2	NA	CASRLLPGLKNYEQYF
NA	TRBJ2-7	TRBV4-2	NA	CASSQTRRDFTYEQYF
NA	TRBJ2-7	TRBV5-6	NA	CASSFPLRSYEQYF
NA	TRBJ2-7	TRBV13	TRBD1	CASSYPRDRDSYEQYF
NA	TRBJ2-1	TRBV11-2	TRBD2	CASSLGTSGYNEQFF